Shown below are 22 T cell receptor beta chains from a single sample sequenced in a study of blood T cell repertoires in COVID-19. TCRdb's table, derived via immunoSEQ multiplex PCR, lists solely in-frame clones and lacks some. The sample shows about 160,000 clones, roughly 85% of them seen only once. The sequencing sample was made of peripheral blood. These receptors all stem from a man in his sixties or seventies with acute or convalescent COVID-19.

This clone has more than one count but fewer than ten. The chain is built from TRBV7-9 and TRBJ2-7; 8 nucleotides align to TRBD1. Germline V gives CDR1 SEHNR, CDR2 FQNEAQ (reference sequence). J lost 6 bases, V lost 5 bases, and 12 bases had no gene match. The CDR3 runs 15 residues. CDR3 in amino acids: CASSEAPGTGSEQYF. Written as DNA, the CDR3 is TGTGCCAGCAGCGAAGCCCCGGGGACAGGATCCGAGCAGTACTTC.

This chain uses TRBV4-3 with TRBJ2-1, with D perhaps matching TRBD2 (5 bases). V was pared by 3 bases and J by 5 bases, with 11 bases between. This CDR3 is built from 14 residues. CDR1 and CDR2 from the germline V gene are LGHNA and YSLEER. DNA for the CDR3: TGCGCCAGCAGCCACTTCCTTAGCGACAATGAGCAGTTCTTC. Residues: CASSHFLSDNEQFF.

This clone was observed once. The chain has TRBV5-1 and TRBJ2-3, with 8 positions matching TRBD1. This CDR3 region has 15 residues. Germline assignment: CDR1 SGHRS and CDR2 YFSETQ. V gave up 0 bases and J gave up 4 bases; unmatched junction bases: 4. The CDR3 DNA reads as TGCGCCAGCAGCTTGGCAGGGGGCGAAGCAGATACGCAGTATTTT. Translation gives CASSLAGGEADTQYF.

This chain joins TRBV28 and TRBJ2-7; 9 bases agree with TRBD1. The J segment lost 1 base and the V segment lost 3 bases, leaving 1 base of the junction unmatched. The CDR3 runs 14 residues. CDR1 MDHEN and CDR2 SYDVKM come from the germline V gene. In nucleotides, the CDR3 is TGTGCCAGCAGTTTGGGGACAGGGTCCTACGAGCAGTACTTC. The encoded protein is CASSLGTGSYEQYF.

The chain recombines TRBV10-3 with TRBJ1-3; D may be TRBD1 (5 bases). CDR1 ENHRY and CDR2 SYGVKD come from the germline V gene. The CDR3 extends over 13 amino acids. V was cut by 6 bases and J by 2 bases, with 8 bases left in between. CDR3 amino acids: CAIRGLAGNTIYF. The CDR3, as DNA: TGTGCCATCAGGGGGCTGGCTGGAAACACCATATATTTT.

The rearrangement links TRBV4-2 to TRBJ2-1, with TRBD1 matching over 7 bases. Germline V gene data show CDR1 as LGHNA and CDR2 as YNFKEQ. This CDR3 contains 14 residues. The ends lost 6 bases at V and 4 bases at J; junction bases unmatched: 6. The DNA of the CDR3 is TGTGCCAGCAGTGGGACAGTACAATACAATGAGCAGTTCTTC. Its protein is CASSGTVQYNEQFF.

The rearrangement uses TRBV28 and TRBJ2-2; 9 bases are shared with TRBD2. CDR1 and CDR2 from the germline V gene are MDHEN and SYDVKM. After removal of 5 bases from V and 5 bases from J, the junction contained 12 bases not matched to a gene. The CDR3 totals 17 residues. CDR3 residues: CASSANAAGGPTGELFF. The CDR3 DNA follows: TGTGCCAGCAGTGCCAACGCGGCGGGAGGGCCGACCGGGGAGCTGTTTTTT.

This chain joins TRBV5-6 and TRBJ1-2; the D gene is possibly TRBD1 (6 bases). In germline, CDR1 is SGHDT, CDR2 YYEEEE. V lost 6 bases, J lost 4 bases, and 13 bases lay in between. This CDR3 is built from 13 residues. The CDR3 spells CASKVGAAYGYTF. Here the CDR3 DNA reads TGTGCCAGCAAAGTGGGGGCCGCCTATGGCTACACCTTC.

The CDR3 spells CASSDAGLAVSYEQYF. The CDR3 DNA sequence: TGTGCCAGCAGTGATGCGGGACTAGCGGTTTCCTACGAGCAGTACTTC. The chain joins TRBV6-1 to TRBJ2-7, with 11 bases that match TRBD2. Looked up from germline, CDR1 is MNHNS and CDR2 is SASEGT. This CDR3 has 16 amino acids. The V gene end was trimmed by 3 bases and the J gene end by 1 base; junction bases not matched to a gene: 5.

In this sample, this clone turned up once. DNA for the CDR3: TGTGCCAGCAGCGAGGGACTGTTCGACACCGGGGAGCTGTTTTTT. Translated, it gives CASSEGLFDTGELFF. This sequence joins TRBV7-9 and TRBJ2-2, with TRBD2 as a possible D gene (6 bases). V was cut by 5 bases and J by 3 bases, with 13 bases left in between. This CDR3 is 15 amino acids long. Germline V CDR1 and CDR2: SEHNR, FQNEAQ (reference sequence).

J is TRBJ2-1 and V is TRBV5-4, with 8 bases aligning to TRBD1. J lost 2 bases, V lost 4 bases, and 5 bases had no gene match. Germline lookup yields CDR1 SGHNT and CDR2 YYREEE (reference sequence). CDR3 size: 15 residues. As DNA, the CDR3 is TGTGCCAGCAGCGAAGACAGGGGAGCCTACAATGAGCAGTTCTTC. Encoded protein: CASSEDRGAYNEQFF.

This chain links TRBV28 with TRBJ1-2, with TRBD1 matching 9 bases. The CDR3 has 14 amino acids. Germline CDR1 and CDR2: MDHEN and SYDVKM. Germline trimming cut 6 bases from V and 7 bases from J; bases unmatched to any gene: 9. CDR3 sequence reads: CASSSPGQGGGYTF. CDR3 nucleotides: TGTGCCAGCAGCTCCCCGGGACAGGGAGGTGGCTACACCTTC.

This chain uses TRBV5-1 with TRBJ2-3, with D possibly matching TRBD2 (6 bases). Germline-derived CDR1 and CDR2 are SGHRS and YFSETQ. The CDR3 is made up of 15 amino acids. Trimming shortened V by 4 bases and J by 0 bases, and 12 bases separated the two germline ends. The CDR3 DNA is TGCGCCAGCAGCCCTAGCGCGTCTAGCACAGATACGCAGTATTTT. This translates into CASSPSASSTDTQYF.

The V gene is TRBV6-6, the J gene TRBJ2-1; 7 nucleotides agree with TRBD2. Germline CDR1 reads MNHNY; CDR2 reads SVGAGI (reference sequence). This CDR3 spans 15 amino acids. The ends lost 3 bases at V and 5 bases at J; junction bases unmatched: 7. The CDR3 loop reads CASSYSLAVNNEQFF. CDR3 in DNA: TGTGCCAGCAGTTATAGTCTAGCGGTGAACAATGAGCAGTTCTTC.

The V and J genes are TRBV5-1 and TRBJ2-5; 13 nucleotides align to TRBD2. The CDR3 loop spans 17 amino acids. The germline gives CDR1 SGHRS, CDR2 YFSETQ. J was trimmed by 0 bases and V by 4 bases; bases with no gene match: 6. CDR3 bases: TGCGCCAGCAGCCGTAGACTAGCGGGAGGCGACCAAGAGACCCAGTACTTC. Its translation is CASSRRLAGGDQETQYF. Using reference TRBV5-1 and TRBJ2-5 for the parts outside the CDR3, the full variable domain is KAGVTQTPRYLIKTRGQQVTLSCSPISGHRSVSWYQQTPGQGLQFLFEYFSETQRNKGNFPGRFSGRQFSNSRSEMNVSTLELGDSALYLCASSRRLAGGDQETQYFGPGTRLLVL.

This clone was recorded only once. V gene TRBV29-1 combines with J gene TRBJ2-2; 8 bases line up with TRBD2. Germline V lookup: CDR1 SQVTM, CDR2 ANQGSEA. There are 15 residues in the CDR3. J lost 5 bases, V lost 6 bases, and 11 bases had no gene match. In DNA, the CDR3 is TGCAGCGTAGCCGAGAGCGGGAGCTTTACCGGGGAGCTGTTTTTT. Translated, it gives CSVAESGSFTGELFF.

This sequence joins TRBV7-2 and TRBJ1-6, with TRBD1 matching 7 bases. J was trimmed by 4 bases and V by 6 bases; bases with no gene match: 3. CDR3 length: 14 amino acids. Germline CDR1 reads SGHTA; CDR2 reads FQGNSA. The CDR3 nucleotides are TGTGCCAGCAGACAGGGGACATATAATTCACCCCTCCACTTT. Translating gives CASRQGTYNSPLHF.

This clone was seen only once. The J gene is TRBJ2-3, the V gene TRBV7-3, with 13 bases fitting TRBD2. The CDR3 has 16 residues. Unmatched junction bases numbered 6, after V lost 5 bases and J lost 4 bases. CDR1 SGHTA and CDR2 FQGTGA come from the germline V gene. The CDR3 nucleotides are TGTGCCAGCAGCCCACTAGCGGGAGGGGGCGCAGATACGCAGTATTTT. This gives the protein CASSPLAGGGADTQYF. Full variable domain (rest looked up from reference TRBV7-3 and TRBJ2-3): GAGVSQTPSNKVTEKGKYVELRCDPISGHTALYWYRQSLGQGPEFLIYFQGTGAADDSGLPNDRFFAVRPEGSVSTLKIQRTERGDSAVYLCASSPLAGGGADTQYFGPGTRLTVL.

The J gene is TRBJ2-2, the V gene TRBV27, with 9 nucleotides matching TRBD2. This CDR3 has 16 residues. The V and J ends lost 7 bases and 3 bases, in that order; junction bases with no gene match: 9. Germline assignment: CDR1 MNHEY and CDR2 SMNVEV (reference sequence). CDR3 in amino acids: CASTPVLAGHTGELFF. The CDR3 coding sequence is TGTGCCAGCACCCCTGTACTAGCGGGTCACACCGGGGAGCTGTTTTTT.

With respect to this clone: Relative to the germline gene, one junction end is altered; a read error may explain this. This chain links TRBV30 with TRBJ2-7; TRBD1 agrees at 7 bases. Germline V gene sequence: CDR1 GTSNPN, CDR2 SVGIG (reference sequence). There are 13 residues in the CDR3. DNA for the CDR3: TGTGCCTGGAGTGCCTTGACAGGGTACGCGCAGTACTTC. Protein sequence: CAWSALTGYAQYF.

The V gene is TRBV6-5, the J gene TRBJ2-7; TRBD2 matches 9 bases. The length of the CDR3 is 15 residues. CDR1 and CDR2 (germline): MNHEY, SVGAGI. V shed 6 bases and J 4 bases; nucleotides not matched to a gene: 10. CDR3: CASRPRLAVWYEQYF. For the CDR3, the DNA is TGTGCCAGCAGACCCCGACTAGCGGTTTGGTACGAGCAGTACTTC.

This clone was seen only a few times. This chain uses TRBV7-2 with TRBJ2-1; 7 positions match TRBD1. CDR1 SGHTA and CDR2 FQGNSA come from the germline V gene. The CDR3 has 14 amino acids. The J segment lost 7 bases and the V segment lost 4 bases, leaving 7 bases of the junction unmatched. The CDR3 is CASSSLQGQNEQFF. The CDR3 nucleotides are TGTGCCAGCAGCTCGTTACAGGGGCAGAATGAGCAGTTCTTC. Full variable domain (missing parts from reference TRBV7-2 and TRBJ2-1): GAGVSQSPSNKVTEKGKDVELRCDPISGHTALYWYRQSLGQGLEFLIYFQGNSAPDKSGLPSDRFSAERTGGSVSTLTIQRTQQEDSAVYLCASSSLQGQNEQFFGPGTRLTVL.